A selection of T cell receptor beta chains follows, all from one sample in a study of blood T cell repertoires in COVID-19. The data were produced by immunoSEQ multiplex PCR, yet TCRdb's version contains in-frame clones alone and is incomplete. The sample has some 700,000 clones; about 87% are singletons. Material for sequencing was peripheral blood. The receptors shown here come from a woman in her late teens or twenties with acute or convalescent COVID-19. Each CDR3 is given with its conserved first and last residue. D genes are given only for firm matches. Where a row states a size, it is once, few, many or the class of an expanded clone; other rows omit it.

J gene | D gene | V gene | clone size | CDR3 protein | CDR3 DNA
TRBJ1-1 | TRBD1 | TRBV30 | . | CAWSPGQERAFF | TGTGCCTGGAGCCCCGGACAGGAGAGAGCTTTCTTT
TRBJ2-5 | TRBD1 | TRBV12-5 | . | CASGPGTGETQYF | TGTGCTAGTGGGCCCGGGACAGGGGAGACCCAGTACTTC
TRBJ2-2 | . | TRBV20-1 | . | CSASSTVNTGELFF | TGCAGTGCTAGTAGCACAGTCAACACCGGGGAGCTGTTTTTT
TRBJ1-5 | . | TRBV5-6 | . | CASSRRSNQPQHF | TGTGCCAGCAGCAGGAGATCCAATCAGCCCCAGCATTTT
TRBJ2-7 | TRBD1 | TRBV7-9 | . | CASSVDRGREQYF | TGTGCCAGCAGTGTGGACAGGGGGCGCGAGCAGTACTTC
TRBJ2-1 | TRBD2 | TRBV7-2 | . | CASSMRTSGGAYEQFF | TGTGCCAGCAGCATGAGGACTAGCGGGGGGGCCTATGAGCAGTTCTTC
TRBJ1-5 | . | TRBV30 | once | CAWGTGLNQPQHF | TGTGCCTGGGGAACAGGGCTTAATCAGCCCCAGCATTTT
TRBJ1-1 | . | TRBV29-1 | . | CSVFTGLMNTEAFF | TGCAGCGTTTTCACAGGGCTTATGAACACTGAAGCTTTCTTT
TRBJ2-2 | TRBD1 | TRBV19 | . | CASSADRVRTGELFF | TGTGCCAGTAGTGCGGACAGGGTTCGCACCGGGGAGCTGTTTTTT
TRBJ2-5 | TRBD1 | TRBV2 | . | CASRGTGRGRETQYF | TGTGCCAGCAGGGGGACAGGGCGGGGAAGAGAGACCCAGTACTTC
TRBJ1-1 | . | TRBV12-3/TRBV12-4 | . | CASSPSGFTEAFF | TGTGCCAGCAGTCCCTCGGGGTTCACTGAAGCTTTCTTT
TRBJ2-5 | TRBD2 | TRBV30 | . | CAWCVGGTGETQYF | TGTGCCTGGTGTGTGGGGGGGACGGGGGAGACCCAGTACTTC
TRBJ1-1 | TRBD1 | TRBV7-9 | . | CASSLQGAVNTEAFF | TGTGCCAGCAGCTTACAGGGGGCAGTGAACACTGAAGCTTTCTTT
TRBJ1-4 | TRBD1 | TRBV12-3/TRBV12-4 | . | CASRFRGEKLFF | TGTGCCAGCAGATTCAGGGGGGAAAAACTGTTTTTT
TRBJ2-5 | . | TRBV13 | . | CASSLPGETQYF | TGTGCCAGCAGCTTACCCGGGGAGACCCAGTACTTC
TRBJ1-1 | TRBD1 | TRBV7-9 | . | CASSDRQGGTEAFF | TGTGCCAGCAGTGACCGACAGGGGGGCACTGAAGCTTTCTTT
TRBJ1-2 | . | TRBV7-9 | . | CASSPPDRIYGYTF | TGTGCCAGCAGCCCCCCCGACAGGATCTATGGCTACACCTTC